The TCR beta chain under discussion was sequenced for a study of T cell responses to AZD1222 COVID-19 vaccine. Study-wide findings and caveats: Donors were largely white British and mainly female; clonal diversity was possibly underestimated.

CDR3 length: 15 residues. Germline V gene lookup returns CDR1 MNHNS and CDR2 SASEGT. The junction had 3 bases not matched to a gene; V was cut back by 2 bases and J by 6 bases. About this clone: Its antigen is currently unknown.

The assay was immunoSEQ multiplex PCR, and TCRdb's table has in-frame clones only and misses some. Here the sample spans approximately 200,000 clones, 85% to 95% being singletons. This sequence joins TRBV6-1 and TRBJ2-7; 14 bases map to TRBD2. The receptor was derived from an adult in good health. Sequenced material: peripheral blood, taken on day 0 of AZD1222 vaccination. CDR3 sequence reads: CASSEQGLAGAEQYF. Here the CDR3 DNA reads TGTGCCAGCAGTGAACAGGGACTAGCGGGAGCCGAGCAGTACTTC.